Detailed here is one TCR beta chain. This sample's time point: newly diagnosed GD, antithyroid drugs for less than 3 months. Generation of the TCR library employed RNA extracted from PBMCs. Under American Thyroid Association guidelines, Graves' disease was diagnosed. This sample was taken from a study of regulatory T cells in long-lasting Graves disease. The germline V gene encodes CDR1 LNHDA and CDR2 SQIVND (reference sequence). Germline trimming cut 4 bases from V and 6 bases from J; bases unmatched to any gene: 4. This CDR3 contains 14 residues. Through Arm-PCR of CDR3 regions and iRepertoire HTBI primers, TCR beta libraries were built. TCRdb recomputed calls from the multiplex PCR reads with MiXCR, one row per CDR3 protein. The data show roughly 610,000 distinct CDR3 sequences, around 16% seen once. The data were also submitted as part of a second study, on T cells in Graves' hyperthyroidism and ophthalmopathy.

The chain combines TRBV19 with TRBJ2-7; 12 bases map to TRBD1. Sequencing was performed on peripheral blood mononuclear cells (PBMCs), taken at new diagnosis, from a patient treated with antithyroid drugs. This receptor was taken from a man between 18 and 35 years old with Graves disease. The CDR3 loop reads CASSNRDRGPEQYF. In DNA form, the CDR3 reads TGTGCCAGTAGTAACCGGGACAGGGGGCCCGAGCAGTACTTC.